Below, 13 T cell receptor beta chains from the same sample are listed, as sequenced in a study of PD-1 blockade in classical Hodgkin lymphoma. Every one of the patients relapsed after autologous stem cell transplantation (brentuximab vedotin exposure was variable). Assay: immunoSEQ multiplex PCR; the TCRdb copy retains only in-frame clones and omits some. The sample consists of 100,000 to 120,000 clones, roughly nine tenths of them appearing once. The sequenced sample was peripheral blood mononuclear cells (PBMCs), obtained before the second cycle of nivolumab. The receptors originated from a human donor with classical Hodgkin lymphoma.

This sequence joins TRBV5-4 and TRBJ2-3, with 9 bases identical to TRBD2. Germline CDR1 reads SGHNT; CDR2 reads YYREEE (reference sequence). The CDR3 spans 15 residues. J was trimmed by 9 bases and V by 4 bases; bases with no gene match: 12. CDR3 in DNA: TGTGCCAGCAGCCATAGCGGGAGCCGCGAGTGGACGCAGTATTTT. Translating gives CASSHSGSREWTQYF.

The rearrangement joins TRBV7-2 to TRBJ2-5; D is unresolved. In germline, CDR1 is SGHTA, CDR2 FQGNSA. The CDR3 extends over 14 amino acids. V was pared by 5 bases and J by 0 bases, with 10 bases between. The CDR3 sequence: CASSRNPYQETQYF. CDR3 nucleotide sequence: TGTGCCAGCAGCCGCAACCCGTACCAAGAGACCCAGTACTTC.

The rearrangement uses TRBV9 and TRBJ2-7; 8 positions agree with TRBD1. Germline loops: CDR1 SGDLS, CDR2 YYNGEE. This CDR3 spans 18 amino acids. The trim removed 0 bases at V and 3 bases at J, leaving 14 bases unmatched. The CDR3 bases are TGTGCCAGCAGCGTAGTAGGTCAGGGGGCCCAAGAAATCTACGAGCAGTACTTC. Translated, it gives CASSVVGQGAQEIYEQYF. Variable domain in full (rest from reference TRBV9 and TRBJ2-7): DSGVTQTPKHLITATGQRVTLRCSPRSGDLSVYWYQQSLDQGLQFLIQYYNGEERAKGNILERFSAQQFPDLHSELNLSSLELGDSALYFCASSVVGQGAQEIYEQYFGPGTRLTVT.

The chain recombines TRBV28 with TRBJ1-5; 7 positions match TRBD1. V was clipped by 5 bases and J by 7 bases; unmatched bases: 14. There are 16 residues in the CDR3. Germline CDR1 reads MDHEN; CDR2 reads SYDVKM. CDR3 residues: CASSTRTGPQGQPQHF. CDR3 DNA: TGTGCCAGCAGTACACGGACAGGCCCCCAGGGGCAGCCCCAGCATTTT.

CDR3 DNA: TGCAGCGTTGAAAATGAGTACAATGAGCAGTTCTTC. Translating it yields CSVENEYNEQFF. The chain joins TRBV29-1 to TRBJ2-1, with D unresolved. V lost 2 bases, J lost 4 bases, and 6 bases lay in between. Germline lookup yields CDR1 SQVTM and CDR2 ANQGSEA. This CDR3 comprises 12 residues.

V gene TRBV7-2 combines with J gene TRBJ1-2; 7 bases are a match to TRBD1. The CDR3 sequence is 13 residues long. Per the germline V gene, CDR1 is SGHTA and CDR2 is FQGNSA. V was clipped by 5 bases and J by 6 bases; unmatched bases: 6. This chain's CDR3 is CASSLDREDGYTF. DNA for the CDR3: TGTGCCAGCAGCCTTGACAGGGAGGATGGCTACACCTTC. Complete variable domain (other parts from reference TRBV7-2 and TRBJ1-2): GAGVSQSPSNKVTEKGKDVELRCDPISGHTALYWYRQSLGQGLEFLIYFQGNSAPDKSGLPSDRFSAERTGGSVSTLTIQRTQQEDSAVYLCASSLDREDGYTFGSGTRLTVV.

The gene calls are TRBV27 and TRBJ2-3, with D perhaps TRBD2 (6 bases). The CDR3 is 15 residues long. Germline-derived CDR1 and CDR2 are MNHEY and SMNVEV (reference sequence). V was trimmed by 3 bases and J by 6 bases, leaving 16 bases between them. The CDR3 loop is CASSFGGLGVDTQYF. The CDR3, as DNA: TGTGCCAGCAGTTTTGGGGGACTGGGGGTCGATACGCAGTATTTT.

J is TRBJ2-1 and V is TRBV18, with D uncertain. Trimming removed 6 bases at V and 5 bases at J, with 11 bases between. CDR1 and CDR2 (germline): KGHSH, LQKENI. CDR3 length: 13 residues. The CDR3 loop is CASSYLKDNEQFF. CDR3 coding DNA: TGTGCCAGCTCCTATCTGAAAGACAATGAGCAGTTCTTC.

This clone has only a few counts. CDR3 DNA sequence: TGTGCCTGGAGGCGGGAGTACGAGCAGTACTTC. Residues: CAWRREYEQYF. The V call is TRBV30, the J call TRBJ2-7; 7 bases are shared with TRBD2. Looked up from germline, CDR1 is GTSNPN and CDR2 is SVGIG (reference sequence). The CDR3 is made up of 11 amino acids. V shed 3 bases and J 4 bases; nucleotides not matched to a gene: 0.

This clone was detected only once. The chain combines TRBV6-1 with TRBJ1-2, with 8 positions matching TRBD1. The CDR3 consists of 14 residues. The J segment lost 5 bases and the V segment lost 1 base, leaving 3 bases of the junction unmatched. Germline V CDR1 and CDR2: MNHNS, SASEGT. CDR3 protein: CASSEEDRVYGYTF. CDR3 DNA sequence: TGTGCCAGCAGTGAAGAGGACAGGGTTTATGGCTACACCTTC.

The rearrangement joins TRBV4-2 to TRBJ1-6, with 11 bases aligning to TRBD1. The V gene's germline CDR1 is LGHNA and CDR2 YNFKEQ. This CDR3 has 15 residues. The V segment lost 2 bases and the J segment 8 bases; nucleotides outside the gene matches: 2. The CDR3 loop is CASSQRDRGDSPLHF. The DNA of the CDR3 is TGTGCCAGCAGCCAAAGGGACAGGGGGGATTCACCCCTCCACTTT.

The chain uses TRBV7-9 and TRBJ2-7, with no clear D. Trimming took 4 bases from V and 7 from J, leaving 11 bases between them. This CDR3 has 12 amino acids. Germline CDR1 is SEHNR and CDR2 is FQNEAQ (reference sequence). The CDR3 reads CASSSLPREQYF. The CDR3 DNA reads TGTGCCAGCAGCTCCCTACCTCGGGAGCAGTACTTC.

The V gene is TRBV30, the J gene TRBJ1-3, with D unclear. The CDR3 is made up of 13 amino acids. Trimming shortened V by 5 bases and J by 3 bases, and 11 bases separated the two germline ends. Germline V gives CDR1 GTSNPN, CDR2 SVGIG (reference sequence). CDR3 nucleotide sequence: TGTGCCTGGCGTAACGTTTTTGGAAACACCATATATTTT. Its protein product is CAWRNVFGNTIYF.